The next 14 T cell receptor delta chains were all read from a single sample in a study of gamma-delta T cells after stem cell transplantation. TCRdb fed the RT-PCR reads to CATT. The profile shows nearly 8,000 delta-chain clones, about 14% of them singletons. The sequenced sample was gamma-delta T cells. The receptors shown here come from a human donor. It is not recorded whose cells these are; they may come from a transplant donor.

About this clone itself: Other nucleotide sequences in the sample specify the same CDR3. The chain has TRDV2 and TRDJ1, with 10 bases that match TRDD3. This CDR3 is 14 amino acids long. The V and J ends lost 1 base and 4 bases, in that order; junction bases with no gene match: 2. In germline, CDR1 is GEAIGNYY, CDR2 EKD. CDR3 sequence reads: CACDTAGGYDKLIF. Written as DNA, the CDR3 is TGTGCCTGTGACACAGCTGGGGGATACGATAAACTCATCTTT.

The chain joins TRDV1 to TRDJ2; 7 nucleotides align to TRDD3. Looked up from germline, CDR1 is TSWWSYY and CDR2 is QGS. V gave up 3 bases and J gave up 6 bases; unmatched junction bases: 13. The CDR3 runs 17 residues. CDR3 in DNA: TGTGCTCTTGGGGACCGGGTACTGGGGACCATGGCAGCACAACTCTTCTTT. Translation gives CALGDRVLGTMAAQLFF.

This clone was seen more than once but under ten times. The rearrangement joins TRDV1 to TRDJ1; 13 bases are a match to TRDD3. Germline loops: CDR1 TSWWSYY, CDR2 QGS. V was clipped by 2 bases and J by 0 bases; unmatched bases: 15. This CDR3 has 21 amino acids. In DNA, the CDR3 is TGTGCTCTTGGGGAAACTCTCCGTCGTACTGGGGGATACGGGGACACCGATAAACTCATCTTT. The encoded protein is CALGETLRRTGGYGDTDKLIF.

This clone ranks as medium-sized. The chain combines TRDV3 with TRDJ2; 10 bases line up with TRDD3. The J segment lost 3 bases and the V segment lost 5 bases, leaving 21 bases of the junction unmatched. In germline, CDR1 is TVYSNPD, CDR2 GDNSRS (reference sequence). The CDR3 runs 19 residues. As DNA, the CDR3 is TGTGCCCTCACCTGGCCTGTGGGGGGGATACGCGGAATGACAGCACAACTCTTCTTT. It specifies CALTWPVGGIRGMTAQLFF.

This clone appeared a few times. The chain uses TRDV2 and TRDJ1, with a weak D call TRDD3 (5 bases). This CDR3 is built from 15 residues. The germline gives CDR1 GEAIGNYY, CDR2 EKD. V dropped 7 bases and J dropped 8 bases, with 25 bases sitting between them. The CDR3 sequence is CACDALGPLRRKLIF. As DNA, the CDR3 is TGTGCCTGCGACGCCTTGGGGCCACTGCGTCGGAAACTCATCTTT.

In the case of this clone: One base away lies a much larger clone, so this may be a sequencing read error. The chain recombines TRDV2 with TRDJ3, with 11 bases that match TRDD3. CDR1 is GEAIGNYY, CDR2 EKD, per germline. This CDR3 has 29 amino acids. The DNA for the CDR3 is TGTGCCTGTGACACCGCAGGAGTATCCATCGGAGTGAGGTTGCACTGGGGGATAAGTAGCTCCTGGGACAACCGACAGATGTTTTTC. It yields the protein CACDTAGVSIGVRLHWGISSSWDNRQMFF.

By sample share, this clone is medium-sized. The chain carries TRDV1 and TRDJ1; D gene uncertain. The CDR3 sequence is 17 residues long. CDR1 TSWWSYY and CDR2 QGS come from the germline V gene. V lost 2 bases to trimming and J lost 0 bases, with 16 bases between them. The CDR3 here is CALGELDAFEYTDKLIF. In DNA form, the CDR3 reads TGTGCTCTTGGGGAATTGGATGCGTTTGAGTACACCGATAAACTCATCTTT.

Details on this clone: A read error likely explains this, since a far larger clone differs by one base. CDR3 sequence (DNA): TGTGCCTGTGACGGGAGGGCCTGGGACACCCGACAGATGTTTTTC. It encodes CACDGRAWDTRQMFF. V usage is TRDV2 and J usage is TRDJ3; no clear D gene. The CDR3 covers 15 residues. V shed 3 bases and J shed 2 bases, with 7 bases lying between them. Germline lookup yields CDR1 GEAIGNYY and CDR2 EKD.

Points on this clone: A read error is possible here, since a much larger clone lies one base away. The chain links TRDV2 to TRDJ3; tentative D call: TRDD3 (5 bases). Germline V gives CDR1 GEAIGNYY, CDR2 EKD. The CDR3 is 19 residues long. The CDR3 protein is CACDTAFPTRSWDARQMFF. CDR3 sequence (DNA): TGTGCCTGTGACACCGCTTTTCCGACTCGATCCTGGGACGCCCGACAGATGTTTTTC.

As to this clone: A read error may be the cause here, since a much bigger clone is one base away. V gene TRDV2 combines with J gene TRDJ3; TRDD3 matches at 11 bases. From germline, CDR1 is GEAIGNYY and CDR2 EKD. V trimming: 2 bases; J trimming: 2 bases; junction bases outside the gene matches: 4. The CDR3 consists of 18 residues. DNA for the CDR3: TGTGCCTGTGACAACTGGGGGATAACCGCCTGGGACACCCGACAGATGTTTTTC. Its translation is CACDNWGITAWDTRQMFF.

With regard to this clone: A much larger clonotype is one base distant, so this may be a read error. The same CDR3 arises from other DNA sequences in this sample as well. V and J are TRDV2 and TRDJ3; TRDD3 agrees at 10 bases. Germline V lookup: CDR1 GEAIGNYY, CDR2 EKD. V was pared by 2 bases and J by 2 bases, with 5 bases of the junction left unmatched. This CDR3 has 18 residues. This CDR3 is CACDILGDAPWDTRQMFF. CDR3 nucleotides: TGTGCCTGTGACATACTGGGGGATGCTCCCTGGGACACCCGACAGATGTTTTTC.

This chain's CDR3 is CALGECLPTAGGTRPLIF. CDR3 nucleotide sequence: TGTGCTCTTGGGGAATGCCTTCCTACCGCTGGGGGAACCAGACCCCTGATCTTT. The J gene is TRDJ4, the V gene TRDV1; TRDD2 is a possible D gene (9 bases). V was shortened by 2 bases and J by 0 bases, with 22 bases between the two germline ends. This CDR3 is 18 amino acids long. From germline, CDR1 is TSWWSYY and CDR2 QGS.

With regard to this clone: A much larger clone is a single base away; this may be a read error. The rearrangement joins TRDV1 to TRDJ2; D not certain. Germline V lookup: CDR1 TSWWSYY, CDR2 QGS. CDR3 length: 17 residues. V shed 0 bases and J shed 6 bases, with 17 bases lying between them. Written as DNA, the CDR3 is TGTGCTCTTGGGGAACTAGTATTCCCCCCGGAGCCAGCACAACTCTTCTTT. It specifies CALGELVFPPEPAQLFF.

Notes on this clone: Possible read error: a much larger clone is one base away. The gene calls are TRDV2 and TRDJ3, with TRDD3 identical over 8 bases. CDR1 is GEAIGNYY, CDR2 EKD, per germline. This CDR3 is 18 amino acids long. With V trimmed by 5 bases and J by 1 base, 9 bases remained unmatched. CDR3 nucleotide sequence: TGTGCCTGTGGCACGGTACTGGGGGCTTCCTGGGACACCCGACAGATGTTTTTC. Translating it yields CACGTVLGASWDTRQMFF.